Listed below are T cell receptor beta chains from one sample, sequenced in a study of blood T cells in healthy people across ages. In TCRdb, the 5' RACE reads were re-called with MiXCR into one record per CDR3 protein. The table lists approximately 600,000 distinct CDR3 sequences, approximately 59% of them singletons. Specimen: blood. These receptors all come from a man aged 55 to 69 in good health. CDR3s include the opening cysteine and the closing phenylalanine or tryptophan. The order of the fields is CDR3 protein, CDR3 length, V gene, J gene.

CASSSPSGGSTGELFF	16	TRBV7-2	TRBJ2-2
CSARKNLGAGYTF	13	TRBV20-1	TRBJ1-2
CASSLAPSAYNEQFF	15	TRBV5-5	TRBJ2-1
CASSFQAGSSYEQYF	15	TRBV5-1	TRBJ2-7
CARDEAGPSSYEQYF	15	TRBV2	TRBJ2-7
CASSLPSRARHEQYF	15	TRBV7-8	TRBJ2-7
CASLGLTYEQYF	12	TRBV6-6	.
CATSRDHRQETQYF	14	TRBV15	TRBJ2-5
CASSQGTDNTEAFF	14	TRBV28	TRBJ1-1
CASSQEWTSGSSTDTQYF	18	TRBV4-2	TRBJ2-3
CSARDGGGPGANVLTF	16	TRBV20-1	TRBJ2-6
CSASRPRGLGVDTQYF	16	TRBV20-1	TRBJ2-3
CSIDRGAETQYF	12	TRBV20-1	TRBJ2-5
CASSLNGHDYGYTF	14	TRBV12-3/TRBV12-4	TRBJ1-2
CASSPDGRYGYTF	13	TRBV5-1	TRBJ1-2
CASSLPGTLSYEQYF	15	TRBV7-2	TRBJ2-7
CASSLPTGVKYEQYF	15	TRBV7-2	TRBJ2-7
CSVVGRQETQYF	12	TRBV29-1	TRBJ2-5
CASTPGLEGAGDTQYF	16	TRBV2	TRBJ2-3
CASSYSGLAGQETQYF	16	TRBV6-2/TRBV6-3	TRBJ2-5
CASSLGSAVGYEQYF	15	TRBV7-8	TRBJ2-7
CASSPRVPGGFSTDTQYF	18	TRBV2	TRBJ2-3
CASSYSTPAEQYF	13	TRBV6-2/TRBV6-3	TRBJ2-7
CASRRAGGPHNEQFF	15	TRBV5-4	TRBJ2-1
CASSEVEDNIQYF	13	TRBV2	TRBJ2-4
CASSQDNSDSIGLQETQYF	19	TRBV3-1	TRBJ2-5
CASSQGGLAGTDTQYF	16	TRBV14	TRBJ2-3
CASSPRDGIAKNIQYF	16	TRBV5-1	TRBJ2-4
CASSLYGGPGISEAFF	16	TRBV7-6	TRBJ1-1
CASSHRTGSYGYTF	14	TRBV12-3/TRBV12-4	TRBJ1-2
CASSLGTGGITEAFF	15	TRBV7-9	TRBJ1-1
CASSPGAYTDTQYF	14	TRBV18	TRBJ2-3
CASSPGEGRSEQYF	14	TRBV18	.
CSARWPSRHEQYF	13	TRBV20-1	TRBJ2-7
CSVEDRKGTSYEQYF	15	TRBV29-1	TRBJ2-7
CASSLDYNEQFF	12	TRBV5-1	TRBJ2-1
CASSSGRNSYNEQFF	15	TRBV7-2	TRBJ2-1
CASSPGGRANEKLFF	15	TRBV5-1	TRBJ1-4
CASSLIHGDQETQYF	15	TRBV5-1	TRBJ2-5
CASSSLTSGGAAGETQYF	18	TRBV7-2	TRBJ2-5
CASSHQQGRGTEAFF	15	TRBV4-1	TRBJ1-1
CASSLVDGNSPLHF	14	TRBV7-2	TRBJ1-6
CSASNLGDPLYNEQFF	16	TRBV20-1	TRBJ2-1
CASSGGGTPYEQYF	14	TRBV10-2	TRBJ2-7
CATSRDGQYNEQFF	14	TRBV15	TRBJ2-1
CASSYRDRRSTNVLTF	16	TRBV6-2/TRBV6-3	TRBJ2-6
CSASLKETQYF	11	TRBV20-1	TRBJ2-5
CASSTSPGTDTQYF	14	TRBV12-3/TRBV12-4	TRBJ2-3
CASSFDRPNYGYTF	14	TRBV7-9	TRBJ1-2
CSAGGKGNQPQHF	13	TRBV20-1	TRBJ1-5
CASSSSSGGAKTQYF	15	TRBV7-2	.
CASSLVGSPQETQYF	15	TRBV5-1	TRBJ2-5
CASSPGQSAWNYGYTF	16	TRBV9	TRBJ1-2
CASSVGTGWGETQYF	15	TRBV9	TRBJ2-5
CASSAGLAERETQYF	15	TRBV9	TRBJ2-5
CAISKTGGLPNYGYTF	16	TRBV10-3	TRBJ1-2
CSALETHTYEQYF	13	TRBV20-1	.
CASSLRDRSSGYTF	14	TRBV12-3/TRBV12-4	TRBJ1-2